The sequence of this T cell receptor beta chain was determined in a study of cytomegalovirus exposure and HLA in healthy donors. Study-level points and caveats: A list of 150 to 200 TCR beta chains associated with cytomegalovirus was given.

In this sample, this clone turned up once. Its specificity is unknown. V gave up 4 bases and J gave up 6 bases, with 13 bases separating them. This CDR3 has 14 residues. The germline V gene has CDR1 SGHDN and CDR2 FVKESK. PCR involved 60 Vbeta and 13 Jbeta primers. The protocol was immunoSEQ multiplex PCR, while the TCRdb copy is restricted to in-frame clones and leaves out a portion. There are some 110,000 clones in the sample; roughly 80% occur only once, and 6.5% to 8.5% lies in the top ten. Input material: PBMCs. The sequence came from a man aged 25-45 years in good health and CMV-seropositive. The genes are TRBV14 and TRBJ2-1; D possibly corresponds to TRBD1 (6 bases). CDR3 coding DNA: TGTGCCAGCAGCCTGAACAGGGTCTCCAATGAGCAGTTCTTC. It translates to CASSLNRVSNEQFF.